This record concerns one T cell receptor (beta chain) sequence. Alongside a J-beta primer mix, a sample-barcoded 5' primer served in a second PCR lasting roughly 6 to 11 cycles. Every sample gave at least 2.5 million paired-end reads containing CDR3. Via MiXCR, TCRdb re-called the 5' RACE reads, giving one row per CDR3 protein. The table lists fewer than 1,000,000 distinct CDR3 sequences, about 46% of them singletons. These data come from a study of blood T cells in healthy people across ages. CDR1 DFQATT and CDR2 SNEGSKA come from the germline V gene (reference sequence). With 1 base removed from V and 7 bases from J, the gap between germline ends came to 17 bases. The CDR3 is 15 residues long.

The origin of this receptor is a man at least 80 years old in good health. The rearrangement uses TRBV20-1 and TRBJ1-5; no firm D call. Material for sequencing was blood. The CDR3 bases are TGCAGTGCTAGAGGGGAGCCGAGGGATAGCCAGCCCCAGCATTTT. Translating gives CSARGEPRDSQPQHF.